Sequencing of this TCR beta chain was carried out in a study of T cell repertoires in cytomegalovirus infection. CDR3 size: 17 residues. The junction had 10 bases not matched to a gene; V was cut back by 6 bases and J by 0 bases. TCRdb reprocessed the reads via MiXCR and lists one record per CDR3 protein. The sample yields about 230,000 distinct CDR3 sequences, about 20% seen once. This clonotype was observed at least ten times. The clonotype was recovered from a human donor in good health (CMV status not recorded). Some clones in this sample may be carry-over from other donors' samples. The sequencing input was CD8+ T cells from PBMCs. The J gene is TRBJ2-3, the V gene TRBV12-3 or TRBV12-4, with TRBD2 matching 9 bases. The CDR3 coding sequence is TGTGCCAGCAGCCCTTGGCGACTAGCGGCTAGCACAGATACGCAGTATTTT. Encoded protein: CASSPWRLAASTDTQYF.